The 28 T cell receptor beta chains presented below share a single source sample, sequenced in a study of OX40 agonist ivuxolimab in advanced cancers. The method was immunoSEQ multiplex PCR; TCRdb's version includes in-frame clones alone and lacks a portion of them. The sample includes about 83,000 clones, around 80% of them seen just once. The sample in question was CD4+ or CD8+ T cells sorted from blood, obtained in a trial of the OX40 agonist ivuxolimab. The source of these receptors is an adult with an advanced solid tumor such as melanoma, head and neck, liver or kidney cancer.

The chain is built from TRBV28 and TRBJ1-4; a weak D match, TRBD1 (5 bases). The CDR3 contains 16 residues. V lost 6 bases to trimming and J lost 7 bases, with 21 bases between them. Looked up from germline, CDR1 is MDHEN and CDR2 is SYDVKM. DNA for the CDR3: TGTGCCAGCAGGGTCGAGCTGGGGGTGGGAGGTGAAAAACTGTTTTTT. It specifies CASRVELGVGGEKLFF.

The chain couples TRBV25-1 to TRBJ1-1; TRBD1 might be the D (5 bases). The CDR3 is 16 residues long. Trimming took off 3 bases at V and 1 base at J, with 15 bases between the two ends. Germline loops: CDR1 MGHDK, CDR2 SYGVNS. The CDR3 loop reads CASSDVLGRENTEAFF. CDR3 in DNA: TGTGCCAGCAGTGACGTTTTGGGCAGGGAGAACACTGAAGCTTTCTTT.

This sequence joins TRBV7-8 and TRBJ2-3; D remains unclear. The length of the CDR3 is 13 residues. Germline V CDR1 and CDR2: SGHVS, FQNEAQ. Trimming pared 5 bases from V and 6 bases from J, leaving 12 bases between. CDR3 region: CASSRFEKDTQYF. CDR3 DNA sequence: TGTGCCAGCAGCCGCTTCGAGAAGGATACGCAGTATTTT. The full variable domain, its missing parts supplied by reference TRBV7-8 and TRBJ2-3, is GAGVSQSPRYKVAKRGQDVALRCDPISGHVSLFWYQQALGQGPEFLTYFQNEAQLDKSGLPSDRFFAERPEGSVSTLKIQRTQQEDSAVYLCASSRFEKDTQYFGPGTRLTVL.

The chain has TRBV11-2 and TRBJ2-7; 7 bases agree with TRBD2. Germline loops: CDR1 SGHAT, CDR2 FQNNGV. The CDR3 has 17 residues. Trimming at V came to 6 bases and at J to 0 bases, leaving 14 bases not matched to a gene. The CDR3 region is CASRPFGGGFSSYEQYF. The CDR3 nucleotides read TGTGCCAGCAGACCGTTCGGCGGGGGTTTCAGCTCCTACGAGCAGTACTTC.

V usage is TRBV6-5 and J usage is TRBJ1-6; the D is unclear. CDR3 length equals 13 residues. Germline CDR1 and CDR2: MNHEY and SVGAGI. V lost 6 bases and J 7 bases, leaving 10 bases between the germline ends. The DNA for the CDR3 is TGTGCCAGCAGCCGAACGCGGAATTCACCCCTCCACTTT. Residues: CASSRTRNSPLHF.

This sequence joins TRBV6-5 and TRBJ2-5, with D hard to call. The CDR3 consists of 15 residues. CDR1 and CDR2 (germline): MNHEY, SVGAGI. V was trimmed by 2 bases and J by 2 bases, leaving 12 bases between them. The CDR3 DNA is TGTGCCAGCAGTTACGGGCAGCCAGGTCAAGAGACCCAGTACTTC. Translation gives CASSYGQPGQETQYF.

In nucleotides, the CDR3 is TGTGCCAGCAGCCCTACTAGACAAGAGACCCAGTACTTC. Translated: CASSPTRQETQYF. The rearrangement uses TRBV11-2 and TRBJ2-5, with TRBD2 as a possible D gene (5 bases). The V gene's germline CDR1 is SGHAT and CDR2 FQNNGV. The CDR3 is 13 amino acids. V lost 5 bases to trimming and J lost 2 bases, with 9 bases between them.

This clone was counted only a few times. This chain joins TRBV5-4 and TRBJ1-2; D may be TRBD1 (6 bases). The CDR3 is made up of 14 amino acids. CDR1 and CDR2 from the germline V gene are SGHNT and YYREEE (reference sequence). The germline V and J ends were trimmed by 5 bases and 3 bases, with 14 bases remaining between them. The CDR3 DNA sequence: TGTGCCAGCAGAACCGCAGGGGAGGACTATGGCTACACCTTC. Its protein product is CASRTAGEDYGYTF.

The chain recombines TRBV5-1 with TRBJ1-4; perhaps TRBD1 as D (5 bases). Germline CDR1 reads SGHRS; CDR2 reads YFSETQ. Trimming removed 0 bases from V and 7 bases from J, with 25 bases in between. The CDR3 spans 19 residues. CDR3 residues: CASSLAKGSQGRWGEKLFF. The CDR3 coding sequence is TGCGCCAGCAGCTTGGCCAAAGGCAGCCAGGGAAGATGGGGTGAAAAACTGTTTTTT.

This chain links TRBV5-1 with TRBJ2-1, with a weak D call TRBD1 (6 bases). The CDR3 spans 16 residues. Trimming stripped 0 bases from V and 7 bases from J, with 17 bases between. CDR1 is SGHRS, CDR2 YFSETQ, per germline. CDR3 amino acids: CASSLGSPRQGNEQFF. CDR3 bases: TGCGCCAGCAGCTTGGGGTCCCCCCGGCAGGGGAATGAGCAGTTCTTC.

The rearrangement links TRBV28 to TRBJ2-7, with D possibly TRBD2 on 5 matching bases. The CDR3 sequence is 16 residues long. V shed 6 bases and J shed 2 bases, with 20 bases lying between them. Germline lookup yields CDR1 MDHEN and CDR2 SYDVKM. The CDR3 nucleotides read TGTGCCAGCAGCTATTATAGGGTCGGGATCCCCTACGAGCAGTACTTC. This sequence encodes CASSYYRVGIPYEQYF.

This sequence joins TRBV5-6 and TRBJ1-1; no firm D call. The V end lost 5 bases, the J end lost 0 bases, and 11 bases lay between the germline ends. Germline assignment: CDR1 SGHDT and CDR2 YYEEEE. There are 14 residues in the CDR3. Here the CDR3 DNA reads TGTGCCAGCAGTCACGACACCTTGAACACTGAAGCTTTCTTT. It specifies CASSHDTLNTEAFF.

This chain uses TRBV11-3 with TRBJ1-1, with 7 bases identical to TRBD1. This CDR3 region has 13 residues. The junction had 6 bases not matched to a gene; V was cut back by 5 bases and J by 6 bases. CDR1 SGHNT and CDR2 YENEEA come from the germline V gene. The CDR3 region has the DNA TGTGCCAGCAGCCCAGGGGGTTTGGCTGAAGCTTTCTTT. The encoded protein is CASSPGGLAEAFF.

The chain uses TRBV9 and TRBJ1-5, with D possibly TRBD1 on 6 matching bases. Germline CDR1 is SGDLS and CDR2 is YYNGEE. V lost 0 bases to trimming and J lost 6 bases, with 13 bases between them. The CDR3 loop spans 15 amino acids. The CDR3 loop is CASSVVAGAVQPQHF. For the CDR3, the DNA is TGTGCCAGCAGCGTAGTGGCGGGGGCGGTTCAGCCCCAGCATTTT.

This clone was counted once. The V gene is TRBV7-8, the J gene TRBJ2-4, with D unclear. The CDR3 is made up of 12 amino acids. Per the germline V gene, CDR1 is SGHVS and CDR2 is FQNEAQ. The V gene lost 5 bases and the J gene lost 10 bases, with 12 bases spanning the gap. DNA of the CDR3: TGTGCCAGCAGCGGCGCAGGAGATATTCAGTACTTC. Protein: CASSGAGDIQYF.

V and J are TRBV7-9 and TRBJ2-3; D tentatively fits TRBD1 or TRBD2 (5 bases each). In germline, CDR1 is SEHNR, CDR2 FQNEAQ (reference sequence). Trimming cost V 5 bases and J 0 bases, with 12 bases left between them. This CDR3 is 15 amino acids long. The CDR3 bases are TGTGCCAGCAGCCCCCGGGGCGAAAGCACAGATACGCAGTATTTT. It translates to CASSPRGESTDTQYF.

V usage is TRBV11-1 and J usage is TRBJ2-7, with 10 bases that match TRBD1. Germline V lookup: CDR1 SGHAT, CDR2 FQDESV (reference sequence). V lost 5 bases to trimming and J lost 4 bases; unmatched junction nucleotides: 8. CDR3 length equals 15 residues. CDR3 DNA sequence: TGTGCCAGCAGCCCTGACAGGGGGCGCCGGTACGAGCAGTACTTC. Residues: CASSPDRGRRYEQYF.

The chain has TRBV18 and TRBJ2-7, with unresolved D. CDR1 is KGHSH and CDR2 is LQKENI in the germline V gene. Trimming took off 3 bases at V and 1 base at J, with 7 bases between the two ends. This CDR3 has 13 amino acids. CDR3 sequence: CASSPTRSYEQYF. DNA of the CDR3: TGTGCCAGCTCACCCACAAGATCCTACGAGCAGTACTTC.

The chain carries TRBV18 and TRBJ2-3; D ambiguous. In germline, CDR1 is KGHSH, CDR2 LQKENI. The CDR3 spans 15 residues. Trimming took 1 base from V and 1 from J, leaving 9 bases between them. DNA for the CDR3: TGTGCCAGCTCACCACGACCGGACCGCACAGATACGCAGTATTTT. This gives the protein CASSPRPDRTDTQYF.

The genes are TRBV5-6 and TRBJ2-7; D may be TRBD1 (6 bases). In germline, CDR1 is SGHDT, CDR2 YYEEEE. Trimming left V 3 bases short and J 5 bases short, with 12 bases between. The CDR3 length is 13 residues. CDR3 bases: TGTGCCAGCAGCTCTACTTGGACAGACGAGCAGTACTTC. Amino acids: CASSSTWTDEQYF.

The rearrangement uses TRBV6-1 and TRBJ1-4; 8 bases fit TRBD1. The trim removed 3 bases at V and 4 bases at J, leaving 4 bases unmatched. This CDR3 is 15 amino acids long. CDR1 and CDR2 from the germline V gene are MNHNS and SASEGT. CDR3 residues: CASSDGDRFNEKLFF. In DNA, the CDR3 is TGTGCCAGCAGTGACGGGGACAGGTTTAATGAAAAACTGTTTTTT.

This chain joins TRBV9 and TRBJ2-5, with 11 bases that match TRBD2. Germline V lookup: CDR1 SGDLS, CDR2 YYNGEE. This CDR3 spans 18 amino acids. Trimming at V came to 0 bases and at J to 3 bases, leaving 10 bases not matched to a gene. The CDR3 nucleotides read TGTGCCAGCAGCGTAGGGGTAGCGGGGGGGCCTTGGGAAGAGACCCAGTACTTC. Translation: CASSVGVAGGPWEETQYF.

This clone occurred once. This chain uses TRBV7-2 with TRBJ2-6, with no clear D. The V and J ends lost 4 bases and 0 bases respectively, with 10 bases between them. Per the germline V gene, CDR1 is SGHTA and CDR2 is FQGNSA. The CDR3 sequence is 16 residues long. Here the CDR3 DNA reads TGTGCCAGCAGCTCGGCGCCAAGCTCTGGGGCCAACGTCCTGACTTTC. Its protein is CASSSAPSSGANVLTF.

The chain couples TRBV2 to TRBJ1-2; 10 positions match TRBD1. The trim removed 7 bases at V and 8 bases at J, leaving 7 bases unmatched. The CDR3 loop spans 13 amino acids. CDR1 and CDR2 (germline): SNHLY, FYNNEI. This CDR3 is CASKTGGAFGYTF. CDR3 nucleotides: TGTGCCAGCAAGACAGGGGGCGCTTTCGGCTACACCTTC.

The chain is built from TRBV7-2 and TRBJ1-2; D may be TRBD1 (6 bases). Per germline, CDR1 SGHTA and CDR2 FQGNSA. The CDR3 is made up of 16 amino acids. Trimming left V 6 bases short and J 4 bases short, with 21 bases between. CDR3 loop: CASSLRDGGQGYGYTF. The CDR3 DNA sequence: TGTGCCAGCAGTCTTCGGGACGGGGGGCAAGGCTATGGCTACACCTTC.

In its sample, this clone was seen a few times. The rearrangement links TRBV11-2 to TRBJ2-7; D is uncertain. CDR1 and CDR2 from the germline V gene are SGHAT and FQNNGV. Trimming removed 1 base from V and 5 bases from J, with 12 bases in between. CDR3 length: 14 amino acids. The CDR3 here is CASSLGRYQNEQYF. CDR3 DNA: TGTGCCAGCAGCTTAGGCCGTTATCAGAACGAGCAGTACTTC.

The chain couples TRBV30 to TRBJ1-1; weak D call: TRBD1 (5 bases). The germline V and J ends were trimmed by 5 bases and 4 bases, with 11 bases remaining between them. This CDR3 spans 12 amino acids. Germline loops: CDR1 GTSNPN, CDR2 SVGIG (reference sequence). CDR3 DNA sequence: TGTGCCTGGTCTACAGGAATCACTGAAGCTTTCTTT. Translation gives CAWSTGITEAFF.

The rearrangement uses TRBV9 and TRBJ2-3; TRBD2 matches 8 bases. Losses at the gene ends were 0 bases for V and 1 base for J; bases not matched to a gene: 7. Germline values: CDR1 SGDLS, CDR2 YYNGEE. The CDR3 has 17 amino acids. CDR3 bases: TGTGCCAGCAGCGTAGGAGGAGGGACTAGTGGCACAGATACGCAGTATTTT. It is translated as CASSVGGGTSGTDTQYF.